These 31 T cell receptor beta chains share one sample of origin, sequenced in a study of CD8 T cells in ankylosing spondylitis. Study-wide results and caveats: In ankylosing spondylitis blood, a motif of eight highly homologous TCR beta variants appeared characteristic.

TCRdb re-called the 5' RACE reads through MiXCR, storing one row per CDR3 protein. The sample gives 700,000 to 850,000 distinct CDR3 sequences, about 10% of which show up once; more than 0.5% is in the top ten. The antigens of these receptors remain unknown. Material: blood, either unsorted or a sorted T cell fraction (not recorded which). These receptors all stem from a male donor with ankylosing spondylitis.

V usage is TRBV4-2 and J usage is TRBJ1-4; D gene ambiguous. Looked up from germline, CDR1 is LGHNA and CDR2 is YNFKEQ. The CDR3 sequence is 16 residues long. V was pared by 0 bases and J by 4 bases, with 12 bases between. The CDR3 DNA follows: TGTGCCAGCAGCCAAGATCTTCGGCGGCTTAATGAAAAACTGTTTTTT. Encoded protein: CASSQDLRRLNEKLFF.

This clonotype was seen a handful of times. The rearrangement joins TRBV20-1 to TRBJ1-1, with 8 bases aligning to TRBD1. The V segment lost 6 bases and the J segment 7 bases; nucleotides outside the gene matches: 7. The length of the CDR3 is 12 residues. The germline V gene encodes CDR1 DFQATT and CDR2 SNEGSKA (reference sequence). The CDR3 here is CSAGQGADEAFF. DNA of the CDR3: TGCAGTGCAGGCCAGGGGGCAGATGAAGCTTTCTTT.

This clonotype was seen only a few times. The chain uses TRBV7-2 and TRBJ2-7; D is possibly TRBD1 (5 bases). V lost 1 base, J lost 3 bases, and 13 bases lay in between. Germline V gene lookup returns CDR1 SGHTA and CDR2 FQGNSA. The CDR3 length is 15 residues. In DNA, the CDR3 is TGTGCCAGCAGCTTAGACCTCAGGGATATCTACGAGCAGTACTTC. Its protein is CASSLDLRDIYEQYF.

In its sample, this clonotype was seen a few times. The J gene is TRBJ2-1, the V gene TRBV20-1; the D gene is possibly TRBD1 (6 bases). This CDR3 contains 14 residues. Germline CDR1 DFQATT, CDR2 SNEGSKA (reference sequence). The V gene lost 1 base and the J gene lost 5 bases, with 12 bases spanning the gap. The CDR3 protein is CSARVGALDNEQFF. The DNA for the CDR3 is TGCAGTGCTAGAGTGGGGGCCTTAGACAATGAGCAGTTCTTC.

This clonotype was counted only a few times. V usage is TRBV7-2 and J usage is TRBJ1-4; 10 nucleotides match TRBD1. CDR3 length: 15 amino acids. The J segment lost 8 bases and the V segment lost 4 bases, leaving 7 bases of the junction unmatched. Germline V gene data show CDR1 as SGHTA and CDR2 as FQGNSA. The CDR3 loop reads CASSSHDRGREKLFF. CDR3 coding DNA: TGTGCCAGCAGCTCTCACGACAGGGGGCGCGAAAAACTGTTTTTT.

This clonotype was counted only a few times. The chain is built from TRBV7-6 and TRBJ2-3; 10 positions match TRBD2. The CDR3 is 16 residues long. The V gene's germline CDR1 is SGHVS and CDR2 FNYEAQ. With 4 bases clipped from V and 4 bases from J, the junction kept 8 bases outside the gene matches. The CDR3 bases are TGTGCCAGCAGCTCTAGGGGGGGGACTAGCGCAGATACGCAGTATTTT. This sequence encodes CASSSRGGTSADTQYF.

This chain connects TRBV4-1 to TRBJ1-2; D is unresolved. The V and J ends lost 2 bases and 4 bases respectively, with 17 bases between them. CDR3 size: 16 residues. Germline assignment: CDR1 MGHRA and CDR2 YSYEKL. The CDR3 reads CASSQLGQPLAYGYTF. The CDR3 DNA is TGCGCCAGCAGCCAACTTGGGCAGCCGTTAGCCTATGGCTACACCTTC.

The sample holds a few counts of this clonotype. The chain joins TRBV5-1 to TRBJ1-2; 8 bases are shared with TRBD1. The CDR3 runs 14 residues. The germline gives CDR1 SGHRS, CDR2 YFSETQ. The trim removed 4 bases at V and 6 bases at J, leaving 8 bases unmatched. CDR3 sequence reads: CASSAGQDDNGYTF. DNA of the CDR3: TGCGCCAGCAGCGCGGGACAGGATGATAATGGCTACACCTTC.

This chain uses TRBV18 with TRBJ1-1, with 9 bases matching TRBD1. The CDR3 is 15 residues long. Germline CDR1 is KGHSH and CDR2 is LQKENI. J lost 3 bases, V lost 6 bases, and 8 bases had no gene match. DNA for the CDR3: TGTGCCAGCTCGGCCGGGACAGGGTATTACACTGAAGCTTTCTTT. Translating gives CASSAGTGYYTEAFF.

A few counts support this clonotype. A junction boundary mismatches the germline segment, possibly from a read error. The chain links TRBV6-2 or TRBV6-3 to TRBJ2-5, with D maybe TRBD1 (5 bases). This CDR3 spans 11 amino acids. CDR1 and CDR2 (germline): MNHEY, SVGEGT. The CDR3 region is CASSYITGWHF. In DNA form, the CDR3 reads TGTGCCAGCAGTTACATCACAGGATGGCACTTC.

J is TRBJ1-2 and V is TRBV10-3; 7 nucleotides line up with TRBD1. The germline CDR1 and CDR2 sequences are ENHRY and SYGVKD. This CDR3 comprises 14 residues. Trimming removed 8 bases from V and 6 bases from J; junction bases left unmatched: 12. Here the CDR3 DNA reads TGTGCCATCCCGAGAGGGACAGACTTACATGGCTACACCTTC. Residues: CAIPRGTDLHGYTF.

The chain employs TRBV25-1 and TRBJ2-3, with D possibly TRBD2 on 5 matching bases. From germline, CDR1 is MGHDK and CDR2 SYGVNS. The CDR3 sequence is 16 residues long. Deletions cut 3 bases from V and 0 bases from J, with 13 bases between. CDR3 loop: CASSDLTRTSTDTQYF. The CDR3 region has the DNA TGTGCCAGCAGTGACCTTACTAGAACGAGCACAGATACGCAGTATTTT.

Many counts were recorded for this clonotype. The CDR3 protein is CASSPPLYGYTF. CDR3 sequence (DNA): TGTGCCAGCAGCCCCCCCCTTTATGGCTACACCTTC. The J gene is TRBJ1-2, the V gene TRBV12-3 or TRBV12-4; the D is unclear. The V gene lost 6 bases and the J gene lost 5 bases, with 10 bases spanning the gap. The CDR3 spans 12 residues.

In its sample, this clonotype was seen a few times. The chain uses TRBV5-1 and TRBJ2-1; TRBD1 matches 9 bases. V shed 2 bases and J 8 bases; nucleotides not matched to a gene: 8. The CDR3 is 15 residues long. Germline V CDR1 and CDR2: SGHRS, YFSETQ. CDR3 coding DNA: TGCGCCAGCAGCTTCAGGGGACAGGGTAGCGATGAGCAGTTCTTC. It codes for CASSFRGQGSDEQFF.

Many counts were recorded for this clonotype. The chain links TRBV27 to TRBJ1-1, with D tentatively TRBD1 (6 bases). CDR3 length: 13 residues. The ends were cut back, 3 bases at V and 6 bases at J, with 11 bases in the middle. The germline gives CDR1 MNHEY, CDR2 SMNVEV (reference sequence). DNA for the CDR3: TGTGCCAGCAGTTTTACAGGGAGCGCTGAAGCTTTCTTT. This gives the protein CASSFTGSAEAFF.

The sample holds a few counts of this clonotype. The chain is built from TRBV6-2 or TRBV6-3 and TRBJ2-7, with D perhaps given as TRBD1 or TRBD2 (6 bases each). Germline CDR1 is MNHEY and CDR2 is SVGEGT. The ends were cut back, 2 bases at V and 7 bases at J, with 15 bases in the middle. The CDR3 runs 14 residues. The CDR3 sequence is CASSYGGTLMEQYF. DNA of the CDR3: TGTGCCAGCAGTTACGGGGGGACACTGATGGAGCAGTACTTC.

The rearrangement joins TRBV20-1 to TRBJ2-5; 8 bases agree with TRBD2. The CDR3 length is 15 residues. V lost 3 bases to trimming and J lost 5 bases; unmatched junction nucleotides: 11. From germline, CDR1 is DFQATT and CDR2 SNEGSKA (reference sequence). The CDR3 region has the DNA TGCAGTGCTAGGAATAAGCGGGAGAGTGTTGAGACCCAGTACTTC. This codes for CSARNKRESVETQYF.

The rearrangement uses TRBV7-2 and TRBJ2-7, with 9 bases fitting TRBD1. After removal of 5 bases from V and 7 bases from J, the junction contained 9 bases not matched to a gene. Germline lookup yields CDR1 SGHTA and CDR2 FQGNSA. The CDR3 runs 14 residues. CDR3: CASSPGTGTGEQYF. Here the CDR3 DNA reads TGTGCCAGCAGCCCCGGGACAGGGACGGGGGAGCAGTACTTC.

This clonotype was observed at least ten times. CDR3 nucleotides: TGCAGCGGGGGGGGAGGGACCATCTATGGCTACACCTTC. It encodes CSGGGGTIYGYTF. The chain employs TRBV29-1 and TRBJ1-2; D is perhaps TRBD1 (5 bases). Germline CDR1 SQVTM, CDR2 ANQGSEA. V was pared by 7 bases and J by 4 bases, with 16 bases between. The CDR3 contains 13 residues.

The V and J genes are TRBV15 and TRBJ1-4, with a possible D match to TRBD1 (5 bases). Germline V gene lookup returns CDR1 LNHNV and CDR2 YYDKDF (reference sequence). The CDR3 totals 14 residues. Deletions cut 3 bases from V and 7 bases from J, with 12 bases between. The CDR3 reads CATSSRVLSEKLFF. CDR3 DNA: TGTGCCACCAGCAGCAGGGTACTAAGTGAAAAACTGTTTTTT.

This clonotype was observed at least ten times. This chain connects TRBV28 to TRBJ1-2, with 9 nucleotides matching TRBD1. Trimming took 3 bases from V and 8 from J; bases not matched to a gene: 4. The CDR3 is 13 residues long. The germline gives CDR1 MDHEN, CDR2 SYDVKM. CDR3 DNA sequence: TGTGCCAGCAGTTTTTCGACAGGGGGAGGCTACACCTTC. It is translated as CASSFSTGGGYTF.

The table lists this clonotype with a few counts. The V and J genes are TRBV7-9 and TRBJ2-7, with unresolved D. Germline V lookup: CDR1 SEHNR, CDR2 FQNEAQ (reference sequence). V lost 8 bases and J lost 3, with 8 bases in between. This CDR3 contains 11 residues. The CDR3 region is CASEQIYEQYF. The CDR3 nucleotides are TGTGCCAGCGAACAGATCTACGAGCAGTACTTC.

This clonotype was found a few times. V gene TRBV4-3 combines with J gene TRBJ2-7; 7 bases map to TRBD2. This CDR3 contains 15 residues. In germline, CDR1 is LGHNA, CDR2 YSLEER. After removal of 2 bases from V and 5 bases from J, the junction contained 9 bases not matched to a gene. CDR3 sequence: CASSQIAGGRNEQYF. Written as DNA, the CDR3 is TGCGCCAGCAGCCAAATAGCGGGCGGGCGAAACGAGCAGTACTTC.

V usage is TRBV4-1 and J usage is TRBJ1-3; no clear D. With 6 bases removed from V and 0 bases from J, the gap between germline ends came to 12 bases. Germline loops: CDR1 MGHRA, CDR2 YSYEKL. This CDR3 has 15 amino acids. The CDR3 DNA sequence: TGCGCCAGCAGTAAAGTGAGAGACTCTGGAAACACCATATATTTT. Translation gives CASSKVRDSGNTIYF.

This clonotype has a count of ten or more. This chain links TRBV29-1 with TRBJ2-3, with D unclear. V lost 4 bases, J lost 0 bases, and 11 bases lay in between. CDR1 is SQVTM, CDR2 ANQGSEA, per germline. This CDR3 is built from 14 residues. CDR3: CSVVGGGSTDTQYF. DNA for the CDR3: TGCAGCGTTGTTGGCGGCGGAAGCACAGATACGCAGTATTTT.

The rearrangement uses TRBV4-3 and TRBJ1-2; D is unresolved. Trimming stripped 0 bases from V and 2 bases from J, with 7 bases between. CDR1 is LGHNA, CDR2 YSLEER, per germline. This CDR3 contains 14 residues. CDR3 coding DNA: TGCGCCAGCAGCCAAGATCTGCAGAACTATGGCTACACCTTC. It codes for CASSQDLQNYGYTF.

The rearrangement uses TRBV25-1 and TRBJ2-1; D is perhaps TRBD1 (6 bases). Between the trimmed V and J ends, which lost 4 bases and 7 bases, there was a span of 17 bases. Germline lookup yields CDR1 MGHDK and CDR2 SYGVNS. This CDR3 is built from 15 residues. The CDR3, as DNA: TGTGCCAGCAGTGCCACGTGGAACAGGGTAAATGAGCAGTTCTTC. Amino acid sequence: CASSATWNRVNEQFF.

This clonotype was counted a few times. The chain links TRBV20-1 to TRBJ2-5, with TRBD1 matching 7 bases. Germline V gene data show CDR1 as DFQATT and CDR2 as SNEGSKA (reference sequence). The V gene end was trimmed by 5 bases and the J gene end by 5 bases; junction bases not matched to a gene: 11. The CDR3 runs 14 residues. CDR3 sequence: CSASRQGGVETQYF. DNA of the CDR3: TGCAGTGCTTCCCGACAGGGTGGAGTGGAGACCCAGTACTTC.

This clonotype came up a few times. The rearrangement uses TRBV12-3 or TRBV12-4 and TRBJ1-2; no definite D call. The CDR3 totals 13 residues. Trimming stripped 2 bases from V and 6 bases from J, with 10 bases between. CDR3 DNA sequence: TGTGCCAGCAGTTTATCTCAAAGGGATGGCTACACCTTC. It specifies CASSLSQRDGYTF.

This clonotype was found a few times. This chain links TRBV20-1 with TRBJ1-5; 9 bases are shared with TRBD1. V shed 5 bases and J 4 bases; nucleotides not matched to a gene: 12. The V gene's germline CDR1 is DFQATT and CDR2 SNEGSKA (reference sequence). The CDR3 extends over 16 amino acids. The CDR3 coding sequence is TGCAGTGCTCGGAAAGACAGGGGGATATCAAATCAGCCCCAGCATTTT. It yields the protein CSARKDRGISNQPQHF.

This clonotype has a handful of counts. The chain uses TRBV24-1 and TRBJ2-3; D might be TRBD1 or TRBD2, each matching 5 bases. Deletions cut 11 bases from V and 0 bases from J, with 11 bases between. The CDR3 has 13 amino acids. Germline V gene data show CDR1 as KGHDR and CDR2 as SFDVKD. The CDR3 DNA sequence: TGTGCCATACCCGGGGCTAGCACAGATACGCAGTATTTT. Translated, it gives CAIPGASTDTQYF.